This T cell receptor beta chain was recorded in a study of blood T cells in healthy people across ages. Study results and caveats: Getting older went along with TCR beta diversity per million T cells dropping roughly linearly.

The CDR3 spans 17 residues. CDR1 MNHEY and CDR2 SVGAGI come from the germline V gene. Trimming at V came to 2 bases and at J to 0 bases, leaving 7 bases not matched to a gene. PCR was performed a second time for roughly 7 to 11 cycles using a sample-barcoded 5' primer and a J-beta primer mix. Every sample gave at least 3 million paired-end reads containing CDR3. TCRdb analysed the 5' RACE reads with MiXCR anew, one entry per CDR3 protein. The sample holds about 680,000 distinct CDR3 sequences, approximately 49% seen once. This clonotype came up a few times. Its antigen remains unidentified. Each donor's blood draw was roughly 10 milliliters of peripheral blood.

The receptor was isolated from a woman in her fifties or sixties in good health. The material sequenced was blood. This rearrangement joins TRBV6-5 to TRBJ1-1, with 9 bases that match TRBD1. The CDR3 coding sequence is TGTGCCAGCAGTTACGCTAGAACAGGGGGCCTGAACACTGAAGCTTTCTTT. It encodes CASSYARTGGLNTEAFF.